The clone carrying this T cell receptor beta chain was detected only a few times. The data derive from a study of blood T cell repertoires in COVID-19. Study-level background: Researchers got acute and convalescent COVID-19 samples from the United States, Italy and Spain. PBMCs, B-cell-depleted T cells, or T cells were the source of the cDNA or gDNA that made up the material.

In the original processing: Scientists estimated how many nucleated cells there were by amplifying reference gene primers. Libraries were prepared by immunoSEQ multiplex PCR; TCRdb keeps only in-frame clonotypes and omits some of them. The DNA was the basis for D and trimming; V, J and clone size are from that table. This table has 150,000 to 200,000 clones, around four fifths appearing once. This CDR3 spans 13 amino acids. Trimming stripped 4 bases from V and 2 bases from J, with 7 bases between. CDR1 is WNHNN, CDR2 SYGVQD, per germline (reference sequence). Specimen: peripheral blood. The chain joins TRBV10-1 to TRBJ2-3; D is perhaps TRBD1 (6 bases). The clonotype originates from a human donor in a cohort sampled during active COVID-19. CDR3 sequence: CASSGQATDTQYF. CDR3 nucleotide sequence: TGCGCCAGCAGTGGACAGGCCACAGATACGCAGTATTTT.